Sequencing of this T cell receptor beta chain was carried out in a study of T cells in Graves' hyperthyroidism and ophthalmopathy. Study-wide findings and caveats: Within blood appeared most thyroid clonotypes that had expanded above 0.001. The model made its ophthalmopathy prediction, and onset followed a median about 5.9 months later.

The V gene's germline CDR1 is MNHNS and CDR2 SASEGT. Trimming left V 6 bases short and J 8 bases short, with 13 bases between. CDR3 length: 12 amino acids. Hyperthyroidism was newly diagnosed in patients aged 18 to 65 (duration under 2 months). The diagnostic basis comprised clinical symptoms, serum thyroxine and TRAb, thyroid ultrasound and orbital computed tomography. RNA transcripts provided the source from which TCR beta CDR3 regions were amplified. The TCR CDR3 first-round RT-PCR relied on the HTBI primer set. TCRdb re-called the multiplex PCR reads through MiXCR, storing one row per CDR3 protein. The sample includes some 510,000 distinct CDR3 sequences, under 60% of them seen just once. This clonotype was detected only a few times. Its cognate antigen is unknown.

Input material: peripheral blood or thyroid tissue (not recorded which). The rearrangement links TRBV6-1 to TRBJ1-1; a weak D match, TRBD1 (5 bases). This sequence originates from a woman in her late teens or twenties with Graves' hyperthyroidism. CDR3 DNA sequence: TGTGCCAGCAGCAACGACGGGGACGAAGCTTTCTTT. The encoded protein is CASSNDGDEAFF.